One and the same sample provided the 26 T cell receptor beta chains below, sequenced in a study of control samples from healthy donors and cancer patients. The data were produced by immunoSEQ multiplex PCR, yet TCRdb's version contains in-frame clones alone and is incomplete. The sample lists more than 85,000 clones, 90% occurring once. Sample: blood. Receptors were obtained from a human donor in good health. The donor label of this sample is uncertain.

The chain couples TRBV28 to TRBJ1-5; no definite D call. Germline V CDR1 and CDR2: MDHEN, SYDVKM. V lost 5 bases and J lost 7, with 12 bases in between. The CDR3 runs to 13 residues. The CDR3 DNA follows: TGTGCCAGCAGTCCAGAGCCCTGGCAGCCCCAGCATTTT. This codes for CASSPEPWQPQHF. The full variable domain, in which reference TRBV28 and TRBJ1-5 provide the parts outside the CDR3, is DVKVTQSSRYLVKRTGEKVFLECVQDMDHENMFWYRQDPGLGLRLIYFSYDVKMKEKGDIPEGYSVSREKKERFSLILESASTNQTSMYLCASSPEPWQPQHFGDGTRLSIL.

J is TRBJ1-2 and V is TRBV19; 9 positions match TRBD1. The germline CDR1 and CDR2 sequences are LNHDA and SQIVND (reference sequence). V was pared by 3 bases and J by 2 bases, with 4 bases of the junction left unmatched. The CDR3 sequence is 15 residues long. The chain's CDR3 is CASSIIGTGNYGYTF. The CDR3 DNA follows: TGTGCCAGTAGTATTATTGGGACAGGGAACTATGGCTACACCTTC.

This chain links TRBV9 with TRBJ1-1; 8 nucleotides line up with TRBD1. The length of the CDR3 is 12 residues. Unmatched junction bases numbered 3, after V lost 4 bases and J lost 7 bases. Germline values: CDR1 SGDLS, CDR2 YYNGEE. CDR3 DNA: TGTGCCAGCAGCAGGGGGACAGGTGAAGCTTTCTTT. It is translated as CASSRGTGEAFF. Combining the CDR3 with reference TRBV9 and TRBJ1-1 gives the whole variable domain DSGVTQTPKHLITATGQRVTLRCSPRSGDLSVYWYQQSLDQGLQFLIQYYNGEERAKGNILERFSAQQFPDLHSELNLSSLELGDSALYFCASSRGTGEAFFGQGTRLTVV.

This clone has a single count. The chain has TRBV11-2 and TRBJ1-1; 11 nucleotides agree with TRBD1. The J segment lost 11 bases and the V segment lost 5 bases, leaving 7 bases of the junction unmatched. Germline V lookup: CDR1 SGHAT, CDR2 FQNNGV. The CDR3 covers 13 residues. CDR3 coding DNA: TGTGCCAGCAGCCTCGGACAGGGGGCGCTGGCTTTCTTT. Amino acids: CASSLGQGALAFF.

This clone was counted a few times. The chain recombines TRBV2 with TRBJ2-3; weak D call: TRBD1 (7 bases). Germline V gene data show CDR1 as SNHLY and CDR2 as FYNNEI. The CDR3 loop spans 16 amino acids. Trimming shortened V by 4 bases and J by 1 base, and 15 bases separated the two germline ends. The CDR3 sequence is CASSATGGGGTDTQYF. In DNA form, the CDR3 reads TGTGCCAGCAGTGCTACCGGAGGGGGCGGCACAGATACGCAGTATTTT. The whole variable domain, filled in from reference TRBV2 and TRBJ2-3, reads EPEVTQTPSHQVTQMGQEVILRCVPISNHLYFYWYRQILGQKVEFLVSFYNNEISEKSEIFDDQFSVERPDGSNFTLKIRSTKLEDSAMYFCASSATGGGGTDTQYFGPGTRLTVL.

This chain connects TRBV6-6 to TRBJ1-2; possible D gene TRBD1, 6 bases. The CDR3 runs 13 residues. Between the trimmed V and J ends, which lost 6 bases and 4 bases, there was a span of 12 bases. From germline, CDR1 is MNHNY and CDR2 SVGAGI (reference sequence). CDR3 region: CASSRDKSYGYTF. DNA of the CDR3: TGTGCCAGCAGCAGGGACAAGTCCTATGGCTACACCTTC.

This clone was seen only once. This chain connects TRBV7-2 to TRBJ1-6, with TRBD1 as a possible D gene (5 bases). CDR1 and CDR2 from the germline V gene are SGHTA and FQGNSA. The CDR3 runs 16 residues. Trimming left V 2 bases short and J 9 bases short, with 17 bases between. The CDR3 nucleotides are TGTGCCAGCAGCTTATTGGACACGGCCGTCCCTTCACCCCTCCACTTT. Its protein product is CASSLLDTAVPSPLHF.

This clone was picked up one time. The chain has TRBV6-5 and TRBJ2-7; D may correspond to TRBD1 or TRBD2 (6 bases each). Trimming cost V 5 bases and J 4 bases, with 15 bases left between them. CDR1 MNHEY and CDR2 SVGAGI come from the germline V gene. The CDR3 extends over 14 amino acids. The CDR3 nucleotides read TGTGCCAGCAGTACCCTTTGGGGGGCGTACGAGCAGTACTTC. It specifies CASSTLWGAYEQYF.

This clone is a singleton in its sample. The chain carries TRBV4-2 and TRBJ2-3; 10 nucleotides agree with TRBD1. The CDR3 spans 14 residues. Germline CDR1 reads LGHNA; CDR2 reads YNFKEQ. V lost 4 bases to trimming and J lost 4 bases; unmatched junction nucleotides: 2. CDR3 protein: CASSRTGGPDTQYF. Here the CDR3 DNA reads TGTGCCAGCAGCCGGACAGGGGGGCCAGATACGCAGTATTTT.

The chain joins TRBV10-2 to TRBJ2-5, with D maybe TRBD2 (6 bases). Germline CDR1 reads WSHSY; CDR2 reads SAAADI. The CDR3 spans 13 residues. The CDR3 DNA reads TGCGCAGGCGGGACCTCGACCAAAGAGACCCAGTACTTC. Translation gives CAGGTSTKETQYF.

The chain links TRBV10-2 to TRBJ2-7; TRBD1 or TRBD2 may be the D gene (7 bases each). CDR3 size: 14 residues. Germline values: CDR1 WSHSY, CDR2 SAAADI. V lost 2 bases, J lost 6 bases, and 14 bases lay in between. The CDR3 region is CASSEQGGFAEQYF. CDR3 DNA sequence: TGCGCCAGCAGTGAGCAGGGGGGGTTCGCCGAGCAGTACTTC.

This chain links TRBV10-3 with TRBJ2-1; no clear D. Germline values: CDR1 ENHRY, CDR2 SYGVKD. Trimming removed 2 bases from V and 5 bases from J, with 7 bases in between. The CDR3 length is 13 residues. The CDR3 bases are TGTGCCATCAGTGAGGGGATAAACAATGAGCAGTTCTTC. Translating gives CAISEGINNEQFF.

The rearrangement joins TRBV28 to TRBJ2-7, with a tentative D call TRBD1 (5 bases). Trimming stripped 4 bases from V and 4 bases from J, with 20 bases between. This CDR3 is 16 amino acids long. The germline CDR1 and CDR2 sequences are MDHEN and SYDVKM. The CDR3 DNA reads as TGTGCCAGCAGTTCCGGTTCTGACAGCCCGTTGTACGAGCAGTACTTC. Amino acid sequence: CASSSGSDSPLYEQYF.

V is TRBV5-1 and J is TRBJ1-5, with 7 bases identical to TRBD1. Germline assignment: CDR1 SGHRS and CDR2 YFSETQ. The CDR3 contains 16 residues. V was pared by 4 bases and J by 4 bases, with 11 bases of the junction left unmatched. This chain's CDR3 is CASSPGDRNTNQPQHF. The DNA of the CDR3 is TGCGCCAGCAGCCCGGGGGACAGAAATACTAATCAGCCCCAGCATTTT.

This chain uses TRBV3-1 (or the pseudogene TRBV3-2) with TRBJ2-7; weak D call: TRBD2 (6 bases). V shed 4 bases and J shed 7 bases, with 23 bases lying between them. Germline V CDR1 and CDR2: LGHDT, YNNKEL (reference sequence). CDR3 length equals 16 residues. The CDR3: CASSLGGGATPREQYF. CDR3 in DNA: TGTGCCAGCAGCCTCGGTGGCGGGGCGACCCCGAGGGAGCAGTACTTC.

This clone showed up just once. J is TRBJ1-2 and V is TRBV2; D is unresolved. The CDR3 is 10 residues long. The germline gives CDR1 SNHLY, CDR2 FYNNEI. Trimming pared 6 bases from V and 9 bases from J, leaving 8 bases between. CDR3 loop: CASSIGSYTF. The CDR3 DNA reads as TGTGCCAGCAGCATCGGAAGCTACACCTTC.

The rearrangement joins TRBV2 to TRBJ1-1, with a weak D call TRBD1 (6 bases). This CDR3 is built from 13 residues. Germline V gene lookup returns CDR1 SNHLY and CDR2 FYNNEI. The V end lost 6 bases, the J end lost 3 bases, and 11 bases lay between the germline ends. As DNA, the CDR3 is TGTGCCAGCAGCCCACAGGGCTACACTGAAGCTTTCTTT. It specifies CASSPQGYTEAFF.

CDR3 loop: CASSPDRAGGYTF. The DNA of the CDR3 is TGTGCCAGCAGCCCTGACAGGGCGGGAGGCTACACCTTC. This chain connects TRBV28 to TRBJ1-2, with 7 bases identical to TRBD1. Trimming cost V 6 bases and J 8 bases; bases outside gene matches: 9. The germline CDR1 and CDR2 sequences are MDHEN and SYDVKM. This CDR3 has 13 residues.

The V gene is TRBV9, the J gene TRBJ1-3, with 10 positions matching TRBD1. The CDR3 totals 15 residues. From germline, CDR1 is SGDLS and CDR2 YYNGEE. V gave up 2 bases and J gave up 5 bases; unmatched junction bases: 4. The CDR3 is CASSVRDRGRNTIYF. In nucleotides, the CDR3 is TGTGCCAGCAGCGTCCGGGACAGGGGACGAAACACCATATATTTT. Based on the CDR3 plus reference TRBV9 and TRBJ1-3, the full variable domain is DSGVTQTPKHLITATGQRVTLRCSPRSGDLSVYWYQQSLDQGLQFLIQYYNGEERAKGNILERFSAQQFPDLHSELNLSSLELGDSALYFCASSVRDRGRNTIYFGEGSWLTVV.

The rearrangement uses TRBV27 and TRBJ1-6; D may be TRBD1 (5 bases). The CDR3 totals 14 residues. Germline CDR1 MNHEY, CDR2 SMNVEV (reference sequence). Trimming pared 0 bases from V and 7 bases from J, leaving 7 bases between. The CDR3 DNA sequence: TGTGCCAGCAGTTTATCTGGACAAAATTCACCCCTCCACTTT. It yields the protein CASSLSGQNSPLHF.

The chain employs TRBV3-1 (or the pseudogene TRBV3-2) and TRBJ1-4; possible D gene TRBD1, 5 bases. Looked up from germline, CDR1 is LGHDT and CDR2 is YNNKEL (reference sequence). The CDR3 covers 18 residues. V was cut by 0 bases and J by 0 bases, with 14 bases left in between. The DNA for the CDR3 is TGTGCCAGCAGCCAAGAAAGTCCAGGGTTTGCAACTAATGAAAAACTGTTTTTT. Residues: CASSQESPGFATNEKLFF.

This chain links TRBV30 with TRBJ1-2; D remains unclear. The V end was cut by 3 bases, the J end by 8 bases, with 16 bases between. The CDR3 is 13 residues long. Germline V lookup: CDR1 GTSNPN, CDR2 SVGIG (reference sequence). The CDR3 nucleotides are TGTGCCTGGAGGGGAAGGACGGAGTCCGGCTACACCTTC. Residues: CAWRGRTESGYTF.

The chain links TRBV6-5 to TRBJ2-1; TRBD2 aligns across 8 bases. CDR3 length: 14 residues. The germline V gene encodes CDR1 MNHEY and CDR2 SVGAGI. J was trimmed by 9 bases and V by 4 bases; bases with no gene match: 8. CDR3 nucleotide sequence: TGTGCCAGCAGTTCGAATAGCGGGGAGGGTGAGCAGTTCTTC. Its translation is CASSSNSGEGEQFF.

Notes on this clone: The junction departs from germline at one end; a sequencing error may be responsible. This chain links TRBV18 with TRBJ1-1, with D tentatively TRBD1 (5 bases). The CDR3 runs 15 residues. Germline loops: CDR1 KGHSH, CDR2 LQKENI. The CDR3 DNA sequence: TGTGCCAGCTCCCCACGGGGAGGGGAGAACACTGAAGCTTTCTTT. Residues: CASSPRGGENTEAFF.

This chain joins TRBV14 and TRBJ2-3; D call uncertain. The V gene lost 5 bases and the J gene lost 6 bases, with 6 bases spanning the gap. This CDR3 has 11 amino acids. Germline loops: CDR1 SGHDN, CDR2 FVKESK. The CDR3 here is CASSEADTQYF. CDR3 DNA: TGTGCCAGCAGCGAAGCGGATACGCAGTATTTT.

V is TRBV6-2 or TRBV6-3 and J is TRBJ1-2; 7 bases fit TRBD1. Germline trimming cut 0 bases from V and 7 bases from J; bases unmatched to any gene: 2. Per the germline V gene, CDR1 is MNHEY and CDR2 is SVGEGT. This CDR3 has 13 residues. The chain's CDR3 is CASSYSTGSGYTF. CDR3 nucleotides: TGTGCCAGCAGTTACTCGACAGGGAGTGGCTACACCTTC.